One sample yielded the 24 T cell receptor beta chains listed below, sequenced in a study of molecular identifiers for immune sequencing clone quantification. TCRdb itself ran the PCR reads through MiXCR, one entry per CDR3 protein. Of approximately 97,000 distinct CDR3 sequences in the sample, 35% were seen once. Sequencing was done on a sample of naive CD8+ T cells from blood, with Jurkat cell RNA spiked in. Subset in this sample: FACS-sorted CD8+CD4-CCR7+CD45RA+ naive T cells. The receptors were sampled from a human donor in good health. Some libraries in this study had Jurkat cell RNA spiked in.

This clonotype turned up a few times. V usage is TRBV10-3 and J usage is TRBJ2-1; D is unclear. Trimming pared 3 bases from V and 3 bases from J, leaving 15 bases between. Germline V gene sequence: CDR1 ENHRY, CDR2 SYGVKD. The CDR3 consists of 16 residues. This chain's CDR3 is CAISDPVERVYNEQFF. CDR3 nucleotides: TGTGCCATCAGTGACCCCGTTGAGCGAGTCTACAATGAGCAGTTCTTC.

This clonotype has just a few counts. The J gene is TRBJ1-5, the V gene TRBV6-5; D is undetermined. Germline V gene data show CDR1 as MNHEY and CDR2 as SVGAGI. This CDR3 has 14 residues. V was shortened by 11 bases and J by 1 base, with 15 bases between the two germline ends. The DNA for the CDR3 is TGTGCCTCCCGGGAGGGAGGGAGCAATCAGCCCCAGCATTTT. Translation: CASREGGSNQPQHF.

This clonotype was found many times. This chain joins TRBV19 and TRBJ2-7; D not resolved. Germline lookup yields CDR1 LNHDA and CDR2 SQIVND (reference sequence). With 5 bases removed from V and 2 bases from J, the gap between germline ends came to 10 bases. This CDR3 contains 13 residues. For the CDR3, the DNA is TGTGCCAGTAGTGCCGGAGTCGCCTACGAGCAGTACTTC. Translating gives CASSAGVAYEQYF.

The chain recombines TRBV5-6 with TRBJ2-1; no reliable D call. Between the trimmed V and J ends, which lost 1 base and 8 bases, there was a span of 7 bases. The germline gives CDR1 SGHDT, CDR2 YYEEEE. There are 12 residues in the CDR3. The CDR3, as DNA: TGTGCCAGCAGCTTGTTAGGGTATGAGCAGTTCTTC. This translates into CASSLLGYEQFF.

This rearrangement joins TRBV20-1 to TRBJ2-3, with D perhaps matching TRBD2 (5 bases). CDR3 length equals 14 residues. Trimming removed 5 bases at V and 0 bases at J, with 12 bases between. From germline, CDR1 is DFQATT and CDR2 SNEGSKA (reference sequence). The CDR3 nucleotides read TGCAGTGCTGAACTAGGTGCTAGCACAGATACGCAGTATTTT. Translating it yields CSAELGASTDTQYF.

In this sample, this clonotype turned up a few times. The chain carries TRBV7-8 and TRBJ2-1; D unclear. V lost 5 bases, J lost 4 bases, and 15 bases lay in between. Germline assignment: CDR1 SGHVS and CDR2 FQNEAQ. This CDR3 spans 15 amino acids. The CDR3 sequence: CASSLLGRLYNEQFF. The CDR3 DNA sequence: TGTGCCAGCAGCCTCCTAGGGCGTCTGTACAATGAGCAGTTCTTC.

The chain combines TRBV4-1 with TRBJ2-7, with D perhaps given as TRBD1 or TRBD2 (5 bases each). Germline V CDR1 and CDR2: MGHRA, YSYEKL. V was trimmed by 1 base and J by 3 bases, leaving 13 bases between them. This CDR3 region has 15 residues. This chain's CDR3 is CASSQVPGADYEQYF. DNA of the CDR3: TGCGCCAGCAGCCAAGTTCCCGGGGCAGACTACGAGCAGTACTTC.

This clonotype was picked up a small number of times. The CDR3: CASSPVPGHGSNTEAFF. The CDR3 DNA reads as TGTGCCAGCAGCCCAGTCCCGGGACATGGATCGAACACTGAAGCTTTCTTT. The chain uses TRBV11-2 and TRBJ1-1; D possibly corresponds to TRBD1 (6 bases). The CDR3 contains 17 residues. V lost 5 bases to trimming and J lost 1 base, with 20 bases between them. The germline V gene encodes CDR1 SGHAT and CDR2 FQNNGV. The entire variable domain, with the rest obtained from reference TRBV11-2 and TRBJ1-1, is as follows: EAGVAQSPRYKIIEKRQSVAFWCNPISGHATLYWYQQILGQGPKLLIQFQNNGVVDDSQLPKDRFSAERLKGVDSTLKIQPAKLEDSAVYLCASSPVPGHGSNTEAFFGQGTRLTVV.

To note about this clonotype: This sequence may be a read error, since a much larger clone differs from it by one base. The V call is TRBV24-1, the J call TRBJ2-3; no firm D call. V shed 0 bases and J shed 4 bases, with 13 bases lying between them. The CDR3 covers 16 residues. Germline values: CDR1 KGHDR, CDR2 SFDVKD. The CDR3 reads CATSDLFRRSADTQYF. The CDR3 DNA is TGTGCCACCAGTGATTTGTTCAGGAGAAGCGCAGATACGCAGTATTTT.

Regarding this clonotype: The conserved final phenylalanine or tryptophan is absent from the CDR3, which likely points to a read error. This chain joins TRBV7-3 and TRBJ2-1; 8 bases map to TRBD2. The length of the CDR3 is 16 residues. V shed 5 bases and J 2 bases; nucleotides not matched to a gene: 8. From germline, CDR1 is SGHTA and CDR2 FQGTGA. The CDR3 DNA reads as TGTGCCAGCAGCCAGTCCACTAGCGGTGCCTACAATGAGCAGTTCTCC. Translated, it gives CASSQSTSGAYNEQFS.

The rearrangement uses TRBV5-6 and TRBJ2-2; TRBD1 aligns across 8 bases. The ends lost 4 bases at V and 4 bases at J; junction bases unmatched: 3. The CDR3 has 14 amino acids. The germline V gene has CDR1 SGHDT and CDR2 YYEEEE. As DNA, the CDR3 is TGTGCCAGCAGCCTGACAGGGGCCACCGGGGAGCTGTTTTTT. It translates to CASSLTGATGELFF. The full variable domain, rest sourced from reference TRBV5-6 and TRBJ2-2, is DAGVTQSPTHLIKTRGQQVTLRCSPKSGHDTVSWYQQALGQGPQFIFQYYEEEERQRGNFPDRFSGHQFPNYSSELNVNALLLGDSALYLCASSLTGATGELFFGEGSRLTVL.

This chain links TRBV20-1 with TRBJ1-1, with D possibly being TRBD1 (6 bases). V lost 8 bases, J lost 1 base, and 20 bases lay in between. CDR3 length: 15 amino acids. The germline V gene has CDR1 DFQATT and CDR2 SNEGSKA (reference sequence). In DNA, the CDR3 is TGCAGTACTGGAACCTTAATGACAGGGAACACTGAAGCTTTCTTT. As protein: CSTGTLMTGNTEAFF.

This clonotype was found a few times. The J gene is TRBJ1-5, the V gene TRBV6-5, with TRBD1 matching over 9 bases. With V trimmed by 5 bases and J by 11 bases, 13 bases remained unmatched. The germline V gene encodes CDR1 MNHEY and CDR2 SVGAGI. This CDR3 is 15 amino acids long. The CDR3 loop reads CASSTTGQGYGSQHF. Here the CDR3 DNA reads TGTGCCAGCAGTACTACGGGACAGGGATATGGGTCCCAGCATTTT.

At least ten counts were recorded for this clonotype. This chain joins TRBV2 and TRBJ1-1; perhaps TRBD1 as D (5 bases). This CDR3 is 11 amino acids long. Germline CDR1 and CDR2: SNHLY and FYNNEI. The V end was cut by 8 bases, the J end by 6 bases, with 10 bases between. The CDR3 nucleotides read TGTGCCAGCTGGGGCGGGTCTGAAGCTTTCTTT. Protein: CASWGGSEAFF.

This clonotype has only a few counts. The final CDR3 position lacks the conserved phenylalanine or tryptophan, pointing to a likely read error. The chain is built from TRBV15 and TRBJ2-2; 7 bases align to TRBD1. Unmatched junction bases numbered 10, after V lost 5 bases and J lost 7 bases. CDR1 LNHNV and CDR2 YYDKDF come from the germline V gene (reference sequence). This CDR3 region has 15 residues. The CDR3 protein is CATSETGQVGGELFI. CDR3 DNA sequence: TGTGCCACCAGCGAAACAGGACAGGTCGGCGGGGAGCTGTTTATT.

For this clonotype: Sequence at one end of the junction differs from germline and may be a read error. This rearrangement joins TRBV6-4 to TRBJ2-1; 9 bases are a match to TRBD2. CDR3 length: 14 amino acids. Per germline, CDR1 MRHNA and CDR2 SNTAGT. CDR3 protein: CASSVLAGYYEQLF. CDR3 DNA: TGTGCCAGCAGTGTCCTAGCGGGGTACTATGAGCAGCTCTTC.

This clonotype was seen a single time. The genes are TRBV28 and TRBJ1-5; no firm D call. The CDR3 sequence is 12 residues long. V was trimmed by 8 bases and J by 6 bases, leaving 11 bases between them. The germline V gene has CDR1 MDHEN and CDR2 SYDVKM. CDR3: CASCWVGQPQHF. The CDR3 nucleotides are TGTGCCAGCTGTTGGGTAGGTCAGCCCCAGCATTTT. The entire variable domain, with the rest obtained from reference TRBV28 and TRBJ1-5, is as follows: DVKVTQSSRYLVKRTGEKVFLECVQDMDHENMFWYRQDPGLGLRLIYFSYDVKMKEKGDIPEGYSVSREKKERFSLILESASTNQTSMYLCASCWVGQPQHFGDGTRLSIL.

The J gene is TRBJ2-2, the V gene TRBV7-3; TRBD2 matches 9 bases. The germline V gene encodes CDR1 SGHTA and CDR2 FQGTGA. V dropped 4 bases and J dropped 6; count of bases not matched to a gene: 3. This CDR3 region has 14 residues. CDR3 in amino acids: CASSSGLAAGELFF. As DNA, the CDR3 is TGTGCCAGCAGCTCGGGACTAGCTGCCGGGGAGCTGTTTTTT.

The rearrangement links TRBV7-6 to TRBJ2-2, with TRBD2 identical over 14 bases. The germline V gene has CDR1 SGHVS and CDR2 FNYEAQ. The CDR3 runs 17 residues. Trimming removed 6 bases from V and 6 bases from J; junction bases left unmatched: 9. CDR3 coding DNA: TGTGCCAGCAGAACGACTAGCGGGAGGGGGTTTGCCGGGGAGCTGTTTTTT. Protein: CASRTTSGRGFAGELFF.

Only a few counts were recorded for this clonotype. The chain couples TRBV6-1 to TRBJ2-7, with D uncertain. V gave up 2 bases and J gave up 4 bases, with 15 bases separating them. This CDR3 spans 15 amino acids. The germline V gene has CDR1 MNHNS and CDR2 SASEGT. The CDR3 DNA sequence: TGTGCCAGCAGTGAATCACAGATAGCAAGTTACGAGCAGTACTTC. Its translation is CASSESQIASYEQYF.

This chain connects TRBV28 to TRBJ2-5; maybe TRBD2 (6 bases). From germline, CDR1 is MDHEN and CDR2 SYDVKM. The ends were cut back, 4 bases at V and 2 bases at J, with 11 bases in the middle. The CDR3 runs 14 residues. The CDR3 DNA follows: TGTGCCAGCAGTTCCAGACTAGAACAAGAGACCCAGTACTTC. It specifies CASSSRLEQETQYF. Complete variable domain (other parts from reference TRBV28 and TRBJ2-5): DVKVTQSSRYLVKRTGEKVFLECVQDMDHENMFWYRQDPGLGLRLIYFSYDVKMKEKGDIPEGYSVSREKKERFSLILESASTNQTSMYLCASSSRLEQETQYFGPGTRLLVL.

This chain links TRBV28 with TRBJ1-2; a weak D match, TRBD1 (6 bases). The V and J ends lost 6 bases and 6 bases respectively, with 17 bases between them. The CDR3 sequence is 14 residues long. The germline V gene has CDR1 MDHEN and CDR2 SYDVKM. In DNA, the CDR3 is TGTGCCAGCAGCCCCAGGACAGTTATTGATGGCTACACCTTC. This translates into CASSPRTVIDGYTF.

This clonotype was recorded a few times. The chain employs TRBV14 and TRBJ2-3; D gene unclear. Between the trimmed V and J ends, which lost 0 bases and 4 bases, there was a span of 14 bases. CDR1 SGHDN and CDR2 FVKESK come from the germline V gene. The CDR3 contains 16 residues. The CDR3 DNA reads TGTGCCAGCAGCCAAGATAGGGTCCTTTGGGCAGATACGCAGTATTTT. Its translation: CASSQDRVLWADTQYF.

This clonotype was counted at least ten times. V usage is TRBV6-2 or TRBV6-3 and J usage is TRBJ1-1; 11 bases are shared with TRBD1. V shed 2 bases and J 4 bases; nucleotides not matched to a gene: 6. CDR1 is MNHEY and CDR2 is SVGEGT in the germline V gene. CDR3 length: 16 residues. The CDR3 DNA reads TGTGCCAGCAGTTACAGTGTCGGGACAGGGGGCACTGAAGCTTTCTTT. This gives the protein CASSYSVGTGGTEAFF.